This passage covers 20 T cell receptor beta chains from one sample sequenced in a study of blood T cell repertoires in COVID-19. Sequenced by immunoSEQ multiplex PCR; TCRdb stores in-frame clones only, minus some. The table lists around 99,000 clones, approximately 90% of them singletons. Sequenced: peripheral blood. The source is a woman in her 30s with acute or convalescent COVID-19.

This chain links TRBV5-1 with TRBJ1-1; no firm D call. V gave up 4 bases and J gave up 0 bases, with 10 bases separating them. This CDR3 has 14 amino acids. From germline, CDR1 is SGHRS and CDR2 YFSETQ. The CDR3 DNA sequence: TGCGCCAGCAGCCCACGCGGGGTGAACACTGAAGCTTTCTTT. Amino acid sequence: CASSPRGVNTEAFF.

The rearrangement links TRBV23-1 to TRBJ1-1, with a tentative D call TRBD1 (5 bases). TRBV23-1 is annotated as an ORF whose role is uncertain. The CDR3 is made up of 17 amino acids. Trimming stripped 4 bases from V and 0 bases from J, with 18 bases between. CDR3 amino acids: CASSRPYDQGVNTEAFF. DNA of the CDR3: TGCGCCAGCAGTCGACCCTATGATCAAGGGGTGAACACTGAAGCTTTCTTT.

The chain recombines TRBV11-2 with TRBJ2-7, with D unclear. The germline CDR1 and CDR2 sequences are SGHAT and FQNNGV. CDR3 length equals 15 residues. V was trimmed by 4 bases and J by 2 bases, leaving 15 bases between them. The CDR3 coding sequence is TGTGCCAGCAGCTCTCTTAACGGGTCCCCCTACGAGCAGTACTTC. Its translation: CASSSLNGSPYEQYF.

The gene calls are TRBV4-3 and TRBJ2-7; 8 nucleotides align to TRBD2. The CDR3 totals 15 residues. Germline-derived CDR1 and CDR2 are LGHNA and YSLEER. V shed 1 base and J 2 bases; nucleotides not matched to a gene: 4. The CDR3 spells CASSQGVGLAYEQYF. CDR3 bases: TGCGCCAGCAGCCAAGGGGTGGGACTAGCCTACGAGCAGTACTTC.

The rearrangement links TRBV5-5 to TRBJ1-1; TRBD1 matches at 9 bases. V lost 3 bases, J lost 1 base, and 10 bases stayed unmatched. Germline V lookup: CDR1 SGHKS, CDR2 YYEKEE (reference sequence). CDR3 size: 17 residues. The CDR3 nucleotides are TGTGCCAGCAGCTCCCGGACAGGGGTTCGGGGGAACACTGAAGCTTTCTTT. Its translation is CASSSRTGVRGNTEAFF.

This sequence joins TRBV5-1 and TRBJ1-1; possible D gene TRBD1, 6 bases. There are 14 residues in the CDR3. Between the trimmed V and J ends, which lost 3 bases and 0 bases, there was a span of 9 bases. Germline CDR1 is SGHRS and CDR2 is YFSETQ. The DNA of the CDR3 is TGCGCCAGCAGCTCTGGACAGCTGAACACTGAAGCTTTCTTT. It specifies CASSSGQLNTEAFF.

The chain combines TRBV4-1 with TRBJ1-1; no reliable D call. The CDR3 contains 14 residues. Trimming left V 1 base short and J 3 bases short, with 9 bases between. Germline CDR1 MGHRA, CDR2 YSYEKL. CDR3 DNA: TGCGCCAGCAGCCAAGTGTTGACTGACACTGAAGCTTTCTTT. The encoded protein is CASSQVLTDTEAFF.

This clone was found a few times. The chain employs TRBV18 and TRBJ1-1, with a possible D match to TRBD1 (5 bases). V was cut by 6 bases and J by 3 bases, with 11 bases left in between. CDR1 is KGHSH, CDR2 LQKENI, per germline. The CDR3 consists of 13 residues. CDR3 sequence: CASSPGGDTEAFF. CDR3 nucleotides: TGTGCCAGCTCCCCGGGGGGGGACACTGAAGCTTTCTTT.

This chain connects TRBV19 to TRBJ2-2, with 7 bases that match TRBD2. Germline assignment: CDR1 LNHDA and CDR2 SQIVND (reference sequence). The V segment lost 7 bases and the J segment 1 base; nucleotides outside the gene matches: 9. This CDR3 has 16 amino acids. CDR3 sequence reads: CASKGWGTKNTGELFF. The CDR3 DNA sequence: TGTGCCAGTAAGGGGTGGGGGACTAAGAACACCGGGGAGCTGTTTTTT. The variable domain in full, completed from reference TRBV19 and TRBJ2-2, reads DGGITQSPKYLFRKEGQNVTLSCEQNLNHDAMYWYRQDPGQGLRLIYYSQIVNDFQKGDIAEGYSVSREKKESFPLTVTSAQKNPTAFYLCASKGWGTKNTGELFFGEGSRLTVL.

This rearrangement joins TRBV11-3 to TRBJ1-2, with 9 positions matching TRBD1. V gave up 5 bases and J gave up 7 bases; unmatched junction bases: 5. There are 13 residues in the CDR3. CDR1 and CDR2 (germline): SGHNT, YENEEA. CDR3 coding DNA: TGTGCCAGCAGCCAAGGGACAGGGTTTGGCTACACCTTC. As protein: CASSQGTGFGYTF. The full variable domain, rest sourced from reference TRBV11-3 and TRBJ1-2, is EAGVVQSPRYKIIEKKQPVAFWCNPISGHNTLYWYLQNLGQGPELLIRYENEEAVDDSQLPKDRFSAERLKGVDSTLKIQPAELGDSAVYLCASSQGTGFGYTFGSGTRLTVV.

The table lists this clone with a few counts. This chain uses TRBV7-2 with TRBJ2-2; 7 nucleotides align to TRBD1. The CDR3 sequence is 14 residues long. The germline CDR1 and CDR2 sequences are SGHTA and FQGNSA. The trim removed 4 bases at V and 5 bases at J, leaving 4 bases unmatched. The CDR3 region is CASSWDSRTGELFF. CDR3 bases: TGTGCCAGCAGCTGGGACAGCCGTACCGGGGAGCTGTTTTTT.

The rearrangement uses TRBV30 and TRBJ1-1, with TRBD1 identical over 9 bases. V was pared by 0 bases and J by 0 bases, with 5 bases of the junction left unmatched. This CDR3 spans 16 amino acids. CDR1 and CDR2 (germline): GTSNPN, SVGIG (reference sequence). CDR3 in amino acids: CAWSVPGQGLNTEAFF. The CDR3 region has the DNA TGTGCCTGGAGTGTACCTGGACAGGGGCTGAACACTGAAGCTTTCTTT.

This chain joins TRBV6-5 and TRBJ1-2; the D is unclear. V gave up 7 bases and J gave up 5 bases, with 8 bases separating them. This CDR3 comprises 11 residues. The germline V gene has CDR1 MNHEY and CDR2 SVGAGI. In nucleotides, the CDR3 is TGTGCCAGCAACGAGGGATATGGCTACACCTTC. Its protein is CASNEGYGYTF.

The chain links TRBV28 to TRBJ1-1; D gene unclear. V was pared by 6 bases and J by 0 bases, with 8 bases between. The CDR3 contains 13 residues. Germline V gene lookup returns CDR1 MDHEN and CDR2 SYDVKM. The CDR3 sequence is CASSRVLNTEAFF. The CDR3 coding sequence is TGTGCCAGCAGCCGGGTGCTGAACACTGAAGCTTTCTTT.

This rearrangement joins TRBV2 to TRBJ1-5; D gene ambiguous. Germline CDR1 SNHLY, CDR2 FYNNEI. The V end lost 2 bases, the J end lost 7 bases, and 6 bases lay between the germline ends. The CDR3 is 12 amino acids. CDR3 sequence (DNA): TGTGCCAGCAGTGAACGCAGACAGCCCCAGCATTTT. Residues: CASSERRQPQHF.

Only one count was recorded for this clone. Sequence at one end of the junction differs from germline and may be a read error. The CDR3 reads CASSLGTGYYNEQFF. CDR3 coding DNA: TGTGCCAGCAGTTTAGGGACAGGATACTACAATGAGCAGTTCTTC. The chain is built from TRBV7-9 and TRBJ2-1; TRBD1 matches 8 bases. The CDR3 length is 15 residues. Germline V gene sequence: CDR1 SEHNR, CDR2 FQNEAQ (reference sequence).

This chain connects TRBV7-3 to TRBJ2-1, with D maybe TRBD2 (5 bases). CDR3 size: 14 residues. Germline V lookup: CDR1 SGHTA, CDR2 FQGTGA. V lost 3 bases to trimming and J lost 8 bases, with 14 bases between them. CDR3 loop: CASSFRLAVDEQFF. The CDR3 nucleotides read TGTGCCAGCAGCTTTCGGCTAGCAGTCGATGAGCAGTTCTTC. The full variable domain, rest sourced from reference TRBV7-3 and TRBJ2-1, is GAGVSQTPSNKVTEKGKYVELRCDPISGHTALYWYRQSLGQGPEFLIYFQGTGAADDSGLPNDRFFAVRPEGSVSTLKIQRTERGDSAVYLCASSFRLAVDEQFFGPGTRLTVL.

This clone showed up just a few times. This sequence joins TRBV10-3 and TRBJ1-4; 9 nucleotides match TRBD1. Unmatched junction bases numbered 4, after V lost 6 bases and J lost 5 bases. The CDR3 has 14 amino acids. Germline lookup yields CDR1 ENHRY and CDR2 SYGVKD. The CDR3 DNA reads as TGTGCCATCAGCGCTGACAGGGGGAATGAAAAACTGTTTTTT. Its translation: CAISADRGNEKLFF.

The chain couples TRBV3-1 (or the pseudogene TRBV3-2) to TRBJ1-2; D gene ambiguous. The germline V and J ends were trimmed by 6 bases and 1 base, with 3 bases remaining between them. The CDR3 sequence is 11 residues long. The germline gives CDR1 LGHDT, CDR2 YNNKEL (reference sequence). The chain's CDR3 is CASSLNYGYTF. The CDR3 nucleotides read TGTGCCAGCAGTCTTAACTATGGCTACACCTTC.

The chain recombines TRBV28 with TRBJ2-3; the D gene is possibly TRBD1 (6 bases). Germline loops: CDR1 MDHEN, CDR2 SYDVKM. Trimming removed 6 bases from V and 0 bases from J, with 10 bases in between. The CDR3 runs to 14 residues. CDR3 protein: CASRRTVSTDTQYF. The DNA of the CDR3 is TGTGCCAGCAGAAGGACAGTTAGCACAGATACGCAGTATTTT. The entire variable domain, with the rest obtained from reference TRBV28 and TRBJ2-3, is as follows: DVKVTQSSRYLVKRTGEKVFLECVQDMDHENMFWYRQDPGLGLRLIYFSYDVKMKEKGDIPEGYSVSREKKERFSLILESASTNQTSMYLCASRRTVSTDTQYFGPGTRLTVL.